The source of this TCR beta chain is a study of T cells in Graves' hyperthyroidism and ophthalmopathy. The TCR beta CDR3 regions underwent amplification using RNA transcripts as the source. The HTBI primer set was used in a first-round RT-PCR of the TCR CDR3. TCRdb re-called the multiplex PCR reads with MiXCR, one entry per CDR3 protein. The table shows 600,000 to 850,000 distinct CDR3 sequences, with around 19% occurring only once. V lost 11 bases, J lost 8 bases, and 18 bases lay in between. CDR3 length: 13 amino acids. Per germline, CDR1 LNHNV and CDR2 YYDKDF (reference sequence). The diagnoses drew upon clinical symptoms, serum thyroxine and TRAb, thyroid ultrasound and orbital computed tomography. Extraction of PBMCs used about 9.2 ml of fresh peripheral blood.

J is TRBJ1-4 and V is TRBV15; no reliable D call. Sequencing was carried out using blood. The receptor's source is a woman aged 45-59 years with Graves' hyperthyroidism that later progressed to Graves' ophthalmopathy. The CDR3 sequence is CAAGVDRREKLFF. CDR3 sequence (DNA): TGTGCCGCCGGGGTGGACCGAAGGGAAAAACTGTTTTTT.